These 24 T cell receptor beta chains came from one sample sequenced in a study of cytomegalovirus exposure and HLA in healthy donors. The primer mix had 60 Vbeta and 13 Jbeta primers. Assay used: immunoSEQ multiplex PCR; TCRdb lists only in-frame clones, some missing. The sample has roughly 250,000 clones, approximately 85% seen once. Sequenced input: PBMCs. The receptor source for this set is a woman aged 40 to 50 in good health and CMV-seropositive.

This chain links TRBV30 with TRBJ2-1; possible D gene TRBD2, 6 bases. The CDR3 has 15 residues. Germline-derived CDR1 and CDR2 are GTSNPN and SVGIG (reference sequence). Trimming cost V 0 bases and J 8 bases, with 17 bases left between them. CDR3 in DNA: TGTGCCTGGAGTGTACTGGGACTCGGAGGCGATGAGCAGTTCTTC. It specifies CAWSVLGLGGDEQFF.

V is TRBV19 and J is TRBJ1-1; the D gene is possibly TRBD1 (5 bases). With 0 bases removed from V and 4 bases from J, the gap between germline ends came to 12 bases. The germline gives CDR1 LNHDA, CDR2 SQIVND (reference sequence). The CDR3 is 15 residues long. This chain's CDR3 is CASSIDQGPSTEAFF. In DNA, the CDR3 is TGTGCCAGTAGTATAGATCAGGGCCCCAGCACTGAAGCTTTCTTT.

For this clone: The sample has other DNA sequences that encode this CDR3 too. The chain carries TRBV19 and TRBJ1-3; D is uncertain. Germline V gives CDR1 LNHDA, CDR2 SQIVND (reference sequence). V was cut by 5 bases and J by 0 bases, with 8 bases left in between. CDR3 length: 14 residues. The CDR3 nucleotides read TGTGCCAGTAGTGTGTCTCTCTCTGGAAACACCATATATTTT. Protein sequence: CASSVSLSGNTIYF.

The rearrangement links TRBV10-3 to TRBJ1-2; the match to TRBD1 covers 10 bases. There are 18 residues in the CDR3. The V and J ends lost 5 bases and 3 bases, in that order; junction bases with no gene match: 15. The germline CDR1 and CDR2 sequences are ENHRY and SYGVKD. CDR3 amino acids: CAISLAGGQGVRDYGYTF. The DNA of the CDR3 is TGTGCCATCAGTCTTGCGGGTGGACAGGGGGTACGTGACTATGGCTACACCTTC.

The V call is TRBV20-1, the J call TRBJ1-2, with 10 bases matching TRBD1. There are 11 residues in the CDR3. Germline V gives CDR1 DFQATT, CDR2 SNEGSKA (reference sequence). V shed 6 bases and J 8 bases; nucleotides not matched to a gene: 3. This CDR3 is CSATTGGGYTF. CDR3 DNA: TGCAGTGCCACGACAGGGGGCGGCTACACCTTC.

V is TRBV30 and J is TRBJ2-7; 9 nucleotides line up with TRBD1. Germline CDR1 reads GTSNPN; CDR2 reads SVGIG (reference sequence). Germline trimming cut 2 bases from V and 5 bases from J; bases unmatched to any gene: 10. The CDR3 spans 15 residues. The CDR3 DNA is TGTGCCTGGAGTACAAAACCCCGGGACAGGGACGAGCAGTACTTC. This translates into CAWSTKPRDRDEQYF.

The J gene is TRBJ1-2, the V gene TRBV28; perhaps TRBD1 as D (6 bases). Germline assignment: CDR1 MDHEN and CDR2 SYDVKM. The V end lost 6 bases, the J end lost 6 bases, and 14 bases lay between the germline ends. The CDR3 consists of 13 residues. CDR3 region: CASSRQGSDGYTF. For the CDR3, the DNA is TGTGCCAGCAGCCGCCAGGGGAGCGATGGCTACACCTTC.

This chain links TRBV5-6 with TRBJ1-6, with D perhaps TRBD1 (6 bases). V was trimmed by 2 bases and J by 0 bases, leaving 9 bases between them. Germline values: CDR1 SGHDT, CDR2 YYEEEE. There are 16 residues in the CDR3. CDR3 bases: TGTGCCAGCAGCTTTAGAGGGGGCTCCTATAATTCACCCCTCCACTTT. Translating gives CASSFRGGSYNSPLHF.

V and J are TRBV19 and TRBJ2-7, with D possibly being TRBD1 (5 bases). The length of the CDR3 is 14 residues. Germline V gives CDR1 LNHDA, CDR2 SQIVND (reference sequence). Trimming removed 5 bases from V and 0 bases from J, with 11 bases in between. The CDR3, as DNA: TGTGCCAGTAGTGAGACAGCAGCCTCCTACGAGCAGTACTTC. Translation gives CASSETAASYEQYF.

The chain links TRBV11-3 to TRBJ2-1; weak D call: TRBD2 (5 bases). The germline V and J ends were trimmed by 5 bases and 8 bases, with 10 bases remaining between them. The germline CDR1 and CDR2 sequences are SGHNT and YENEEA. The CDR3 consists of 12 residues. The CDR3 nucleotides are TGTGCCAGCAGCCGGACTGCTTATGAGCAGTTCTTC. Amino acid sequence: CASSRTAYEQFF.

As DNA, the CDR3 is TGTGCTAGTGGTACCGAGGAGACTAGCGTAGGGCAGTACTTC. It translates to CASGTEETSVGQYF. This chain joins TRBV12-5 and TRBJ2-7; 8 bases match TRBD2. Germline V lookup: CDR1 LGHNT, CDR2 FRNRAP. V dropped 5 bases and J dropped 9; count of bases not matched to a gene: 12. This CDR3 is built from 14 residues.

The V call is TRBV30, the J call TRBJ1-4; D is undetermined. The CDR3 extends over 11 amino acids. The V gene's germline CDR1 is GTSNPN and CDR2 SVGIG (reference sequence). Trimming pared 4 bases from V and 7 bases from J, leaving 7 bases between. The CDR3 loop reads CAWTLSEKLFF. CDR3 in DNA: TGTGCCTGGACCCTCAGTGAAAAACTGTTTTTT. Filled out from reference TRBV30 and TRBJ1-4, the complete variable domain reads SQTIHQWPATLVQPVGSPLSLECTVEGTSNPNLYWYRQAAGRGLQLLFYSVGIGQISSEVPQNLSASRPQDRQFILSSKKLLLSDSGFYLCAWTLSEKLFFGSGTQLSVL.

CDR3 in DNA: TGTGCCAGCAGCTATCCAGGGTCCACTGAAGCTTTCTTT. Translating gives CASSYPGSTEAFF. The rearrangement joins TRBV7-2 to TRBJ1-1; weak D call: TRBD1 (5 bases). The CDR3 extends over 13 amino acids. Trimming cost V 4 bases and J 4 bases, with 10 bases left between them. Germline V gene data show CDR1 as SGHTA and CDR2 as FQGNSA.

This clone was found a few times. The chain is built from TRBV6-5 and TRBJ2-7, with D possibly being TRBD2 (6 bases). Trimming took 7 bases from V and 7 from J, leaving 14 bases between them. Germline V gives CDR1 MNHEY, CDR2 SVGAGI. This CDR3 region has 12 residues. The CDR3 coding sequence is TGTGCCAGCACGGAGGGTCCCGGGGAGCAGTACTTC. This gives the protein CASTEGPGEQYF.

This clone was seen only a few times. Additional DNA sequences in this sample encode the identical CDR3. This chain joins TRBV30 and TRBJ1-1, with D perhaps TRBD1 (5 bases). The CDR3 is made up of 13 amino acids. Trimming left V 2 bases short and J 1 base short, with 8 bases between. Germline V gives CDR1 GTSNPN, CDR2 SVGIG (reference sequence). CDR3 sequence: CAWSLQGNTEAFF. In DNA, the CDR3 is TGTGCCTGGAGTCTCCAGGGGAACACTGAAGCTTTCTTT.

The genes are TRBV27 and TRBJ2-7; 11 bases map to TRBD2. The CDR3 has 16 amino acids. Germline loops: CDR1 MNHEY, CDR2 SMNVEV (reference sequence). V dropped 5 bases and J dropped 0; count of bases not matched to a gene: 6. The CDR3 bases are TGTGCCAGCAGTCTAAAGACTAGCGGGGTCTCCTACGAGCAGTACTTC. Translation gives CASSLKTSGVSYEQYF.

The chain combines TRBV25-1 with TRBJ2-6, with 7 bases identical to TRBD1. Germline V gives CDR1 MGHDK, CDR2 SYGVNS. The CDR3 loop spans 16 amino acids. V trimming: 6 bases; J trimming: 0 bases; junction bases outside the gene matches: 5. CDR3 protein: CASRGDSLSGANVLTF. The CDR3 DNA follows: TGTGCCAGCAGGGGGGACAGCCTCTCTGGGGCCAACGTCCTGACTTTC. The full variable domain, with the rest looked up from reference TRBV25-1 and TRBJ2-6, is EADIYQTPRYLVIGTGKKITLECSQTMGHDKMYWYQQDPGMELHLIHYSYGVNSTEKGDLSSESTVSRIRTEHFPLTLESARPSHTSQYLCASRGDSLSGANVLTFGAGSRLTVL.

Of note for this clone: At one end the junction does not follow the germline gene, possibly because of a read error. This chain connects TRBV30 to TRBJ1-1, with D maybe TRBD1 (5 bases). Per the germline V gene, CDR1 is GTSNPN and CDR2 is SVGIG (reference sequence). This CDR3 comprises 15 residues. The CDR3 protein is CARSVKRGQVTEAFF. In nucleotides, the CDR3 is TGTGCCCGGAGTGTAAAAAGGGGCCAAGTCACTGAAGCTTTCTTT.

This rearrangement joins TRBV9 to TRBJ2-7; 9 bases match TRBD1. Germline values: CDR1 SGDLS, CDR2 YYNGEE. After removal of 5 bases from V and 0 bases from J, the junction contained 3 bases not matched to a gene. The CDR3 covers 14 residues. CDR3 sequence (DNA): TGTGCCAGCAGTAAACAGGGGGCCTCCTACGAGCAGTACTTC. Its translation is CASSKQGASYEQYF.

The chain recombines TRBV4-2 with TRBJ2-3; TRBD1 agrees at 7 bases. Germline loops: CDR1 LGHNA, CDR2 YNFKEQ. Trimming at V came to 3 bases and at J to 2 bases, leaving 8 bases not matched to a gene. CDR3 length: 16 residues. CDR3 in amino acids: CASSQAGTAPTDTQYF. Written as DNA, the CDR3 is TGTGCCAGCAGCCAGGCCGGGACAGCACCCACAGATACGCAGTATTTT.

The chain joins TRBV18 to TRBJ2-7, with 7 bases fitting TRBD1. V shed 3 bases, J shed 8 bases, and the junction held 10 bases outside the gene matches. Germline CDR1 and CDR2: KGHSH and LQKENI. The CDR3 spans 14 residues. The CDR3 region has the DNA TGTGCCAGCTCACCTGGGACAGCCATGTATAAGCAGTACTTC. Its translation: CASSPGTAMYKQYF.

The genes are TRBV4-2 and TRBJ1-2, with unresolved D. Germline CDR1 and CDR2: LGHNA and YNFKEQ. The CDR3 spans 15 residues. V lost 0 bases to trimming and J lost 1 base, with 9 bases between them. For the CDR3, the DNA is TGTGCCAGCAGCCAAGATCCACAGAATAACTATGGCTACACCTTC. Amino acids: CASSQDPQNNYGYTF.

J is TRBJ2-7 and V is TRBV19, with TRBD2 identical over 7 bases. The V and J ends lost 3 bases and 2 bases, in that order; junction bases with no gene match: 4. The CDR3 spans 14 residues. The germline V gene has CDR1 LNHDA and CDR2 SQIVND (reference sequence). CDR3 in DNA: TGTGCCAGTAGTATTTCAGCGGGGACCTACGAGCAGTACTTC. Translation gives CASSISAGTYEQYF.

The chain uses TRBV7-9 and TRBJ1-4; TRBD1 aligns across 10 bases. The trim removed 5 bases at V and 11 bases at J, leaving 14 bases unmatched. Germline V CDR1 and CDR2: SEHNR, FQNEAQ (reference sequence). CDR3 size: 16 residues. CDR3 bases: TGTGCCAGCAGCCAGCAGGCCGGGACAGGGGTTGGGAAACTGTTTTTT. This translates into CASSQQAGTGVGKLFF.